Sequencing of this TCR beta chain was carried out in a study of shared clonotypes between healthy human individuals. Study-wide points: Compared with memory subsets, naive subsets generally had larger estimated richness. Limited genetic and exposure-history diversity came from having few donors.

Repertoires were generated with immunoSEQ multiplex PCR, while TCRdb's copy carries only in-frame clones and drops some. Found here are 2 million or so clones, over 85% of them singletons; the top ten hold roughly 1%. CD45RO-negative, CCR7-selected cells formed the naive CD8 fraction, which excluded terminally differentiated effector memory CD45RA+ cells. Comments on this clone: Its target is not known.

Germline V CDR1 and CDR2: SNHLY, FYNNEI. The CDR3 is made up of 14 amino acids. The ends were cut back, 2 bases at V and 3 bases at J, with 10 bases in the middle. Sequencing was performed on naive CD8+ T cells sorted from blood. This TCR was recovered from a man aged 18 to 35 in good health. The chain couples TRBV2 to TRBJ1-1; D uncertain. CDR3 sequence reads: CASSERQADTEAFF. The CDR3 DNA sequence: TGTGCCAGCAGTGAACGGCAGGCCGACACTGAAGCTTTCTTT.